This is a list of T cell receptor beta chains from one sample in a study of blood T cell repertoires in COVID-19. Sequencing was performed with immunoSEQ multiplex PCR; in TCRdb, only in-frame clones are kept and a portion is missing. The sample has roughly 260,000 clones; 87% are singletons. Sequencing was done on a sample of peripheral blood. These TCRs come from a woman in her 50s with acute or convalescent COVID-19. CDR3s include the opening cysteine and the closing phenylalanine or tryptophan. Fields, in order: V gene, clone size, J gene, D gene, CDR3 protein, CDR3 DNA. The D gene is left open where the match is weak. Not all rows give a size; the values are once, few, many and, for expanded clones, a class.

v_call: TRBV29-1
clone_size: .
j_call: TRBJ2-1
d_call: TRBD2
cdr3_aa: CSVEERGTGLYNEQFF
cdr3_nt: TGCAGCGTTGAAGAGCGGGGGACGGGCCTTTACAATGAGCAGTTCTTC

v_call: TRBV5-6
clone_size: .
j_call: TRBJ1-1
d_call: .
cdr3_aa: CASSLDEGEAFF
cdr3_nt: TGTGCCAGCAGCTTGGATGAGGGTGAAGCTTTCTTT

v_call: TRBV29-1
clone_size: .
j_call: TRBJ1-2
d_call: .
cdr3_aa: CSVGAGTNYGYTF
cdr3_nt: TGCAGCGTTGGGGCCGGGACAAACTATGGCTACACCTTC

v_call: TRBV27
clone_size: .
j_call: TRBJ1-2
d_call: .
cdr3_aa: CASSLGRGTNYGYTF
cdr3_nt: TGTGCCAGCAGTTTAGGTCGGGGGACCAACTATGGCTACACCTTC

v_call: TRBV4-3
clone_size: .
j_call: TRBJ2-7
d_call: .
cdr3_aa: CASSQVQGGSFQYF
cdr3_nt: TGCGCCAGCAGCCAAGTACAGGGGGGGAGCTTTCAGTACTTC

v_call: TRBV6-5
clone_size: once
j_call: TRBJ2-5
d_call: TRBD2
cdr3_aa: CASNLAGVQETQYF
cdr3_nt: TGTGCCAGCAATCTAGCGGGCGTCCAAGAGACCCAGTACTTC

v_call: TRBV6-4
clone_size: .
j_call: TRBJ2-7
d_call: .
cdr3_aa: CASSLVYGYEQYF
cdr3_nt: TGTGCCAGCAGCCTAGTTTATGGCTACGAGCAGTACTTC

v_call: TRBV9
clone_size: .
j_call: TRBJ1-2
d_call: .
cdr3_aa: CASSVRSAQGGVDGYTF
cdr3_nt: TGTGCCAGCAGCGTAAGGTCCGCCCAAGGGGGTGTAGATGGCTACACCTTC

v_call: TRBV7-3
clone_size: .
j_call: TRBJ2-3
d_call: TRBD2
cdr3_aa: CASSPDASGTDTQYF
cdr3_nt: TGTGCCAGCAGCCCAGATGCTAGCGGGACAGATACGCAGTATTTT

v_call: TRBV15
clone_size: .
j_call: TRBJ1-5
d_call: .
cdr3_aa: CATRLGGNQPQHF
cdr3_nt: TGTGCCACCAGGCTCGGGGGCAATCAGCCCCAGCATTTT

v_call: TRBV28
clone_size: .
j_call: TRBJ1-5
d_call: .
cdr3_aa: CASSLRDQPQHF
cdr3_nt: TGTGCCAGCAGTTTACGGGATCAGCCCCAGCATTTT

v_call: TRBV2
clone_size: .
j_call: TRBJ2-7
d_call: .
cdr3_aa: CASSEYREQYF
cdr3_nt: TGTGCCAGCAGTGAGTACCGGGAGCAGTACTTC